Listed below are T cell receptor beta chains from one sample, sequenced in a study of blood T cell repertoires in COVID-19. Repertoires were generated with immunoSEQ multiplex PCR, while TCRdb's copy carries only in-frame clones and drops some. The table includes some 220,000 clones, more than 80% detected once. The sequenced sample was PBMCs or T cells enriched from blood (not recorded which). The receptor set was obtained from a young woman in a cohort exposed to, infected with or recovered from COVID-19 (not recorded which). The CDR3 runs from the conserved cysteine through the conserved F or W. A D gene is named only where the DNA matches it firmly. For some rows the clone size is stated as once, few or many, or as a class when expanded; others skip it.

>TRBV4-2|.|TRBJ2-3|.
CASSQDPQSTDTQYF
TGTGCCAGCAGCCAAGATCCGCAGAGCACAGATACGCAGTATTTT
>TRBV11-3|.|TRBJ2-1|TRBD1
CASSFRGGQGMKDEQFF
TGTGCCAGCAGCTTCAGAGGAGGACAGGGGATGAAGGATGAGCAGTTCTTC
>TRBV25-1|.|TRBJ2-5|TRBD1
CASSDTGGVRQWTQYF
TGTGCCAGCAGTGATACAGGGGGCGTCCGGCAATGGACCCAGTACTTC
>TRBV3-1/TRBV3-2|.|TRBJ1-2|.
CASSPSEGNYGYTF
TGTGCCAGCAGCCCCTCCGAGGGAAACTATGGCTACACCTTC
>TRBV2|few|TRBJ1-5|.
CASTVGGAWQPQHF
TGTGCCAGCACCGTCGGAGGGGCTTGGCAGCCCCAGCATTTT
>TRBV19|.|TRBJ1-6|.
CASRGEVSSPLHF
TGTGCCAGCCGTGGGGAGGTCAGCTCACCCCTCCACTTT
>TRBV7-2|.|TRBJ2-1|TRBD2
CASSFGGTTYNEQFF
TGTGCCAGCAGCTTCGGCGGGACTACCTACAATGAGCAGTTCTTC
>TRBV7-8|.|TRBJ1-4|.
CASSLASGEKLFF
TGTGCCAGCAGTTTGGCGAGCGGGGAAAAACTGTTTTTT
>TRBV29-1|.|TRBJ2-1|.
CSVTLTDYNEQFF
TGCAGCGTTACCTTGACAGACTACAATGAGCAGTTCTTC
>TRBV28|.|TRBJ2-7|.
CASSLGGAETYEQYF
TGTGCCAGCAGTCTAGGGGGGGCAGAAACCTACGAGCAGTACTTC
>TRBV10-2|.|TRBJ1-1|TRBD1
CASSTGTGGALGTEAFF
TGCGCCAGTTCCACCGGGACAGGGGGCGCGTTGGGCACTGAAGCTTTCTTT
>TRBV18|.|TRBJ2-2|TRBD1
CASSPGTGGTGELFF
TGTGCCAGCTCACCGGGGACAGGGGGCACCGGGGAGCTGTTTTTT
>TRBV4-2|once|TRBJ2-7|.
CASSQDRFSSYEQYF
TGTGCCAGCAGCCAAGATCGTTTCAGCTCCTACGAGCAGTACTTC
>TRBV28|.|TRBJ1-2|.
CASSLQGYGYTF
TGTGCCAGCAGTCTCCAGGGCTATGGCTACACCTTC
>TRBV6-1|.|TRBJ2-1|TRBD1
CASSDPGQGYNEQFF
TGTGCCAGCAGTGACCCGGGACAGGGTTACAATGAGCAGTTCTTC
>TRBV9|.|TRBJ2-1|TRBD2
CASSRPSGGANEQFF
TGTGCCAGCAGCAGGCCTAGCGGGGGGGCCAATGAGCAGTTCTTC
>TRBV7-9|.|TRBJ1-3|.
CASSLRELLSGNTIYF
TGTGCCAGCAGCTTGCGTGAGCTCCTCTCTGGAAACACCATATATTTT
>TRBV3-1/TRBV3-2|.|TRBJ1-2|TRBD1
CASSQDTTGRGYTF
TGTGCCAGCAGCCAAGATACGACAGGGCGGGGCTACACCTTC
>TRBV7-3|.|TRBJ1-6|TRBD1
CASSLTGTGANSPLHF
TGTGCCAGCAGCTTAACGGGGACAGGGGCCAATTCACCCCTCCACTTT
>TRBV7-3|.|TRBJ2-7|.
CASSLREDYEQYF
TGTGCCAGCAGCTTAAGGGAGGACTACGAGCAGTACTTC
>TRBV6-6|.|TRBJ2-7|TRBD2
CASSYSLAGGIEQYF
TGTGCCAGCAGTTACTCGCTAGCGGGAGGGATCGAGCAGTACTTC
>TRBV18|.|TRBJ2-5|.
CASLRQESETQYF
TGTGCCAGCCTAAGACAGGAGTCAGAGACCCAGTACTTC
>TRBV2|.|TRBJ2-2|TRBD2
CASSEPQAGGTDGELFF
TGTGCCAGCAGTGAACCCCAAGCGGGGGGGACAGACGGGGAGCTGTTTTTT
>TRBV13|.|TRBJ2-7|TRBD2
CASSPKSGRAAGHEQYF
TGTGCCAGCAGCCCCAAAAGCGGGAGGGCCGCGGGCCACGAGCAGTACTTC
>TRBV11-2|once|TRBJ2-7|TRBD2
CASSLELAAYNEQYF
TGTGCCAGCAGCTTAGAACTAGCGGCTTACAACGAGCAGTACTTC
>TRBV7-9|.|TRBJ1-3|.
CASSRPLRGTIYF
TGTGCCAGCAGCCGCCCCCTCCGGGGGACCATATATTTT
>TRBV11-1|.|TRBJ2-1|TRBD2
CASSLELAGGGEQFF
TGTGCCAGCAGCTTAGAACTAGCGGGAGGGGGGGAGCAGTTCTTC
>TRBV6-5|.|TRBJ1-1|.
CASSSWLGRTEAFF
TGTGCCAGCAGTTCCTGGTTAGGGAGGACTGAAGCTTTCTTT
>TRBV10-2|.|TRBJ1-1|TRBD1
CASSEPYRGSGGTEAFF
TGCGCCAGCAGTGAGCCTTACAGGGGCAGCGGGGGCACTGAAGCTTTCTTT
>TRBV5-1|.|TRBJ1-1|TRBD1
CASSGKGANTEAFF
TGCGCCAGCAGCGGGAAGGGGGCGAACACTGAAGCTTTCTTT
>TRBV29-1|.|TRBJ2-7|TRBD2
CSVGPAGDPYEQYF
TGCAGCGTTGGACCAGCGGGGGACCCTTACGAGCAGTACTTC
>TRBV5-1|.|TRBJ2-1|.
CASSPGERLYEQFF
TGCGCCAGCAGCCCGGGAGAACGGCTCTATGAGCAGTTCTTC
>TRBV7-9|.|TRBJ2-7|TRBD1
CASSSISDPQGPTYF
TGTGCCAGCAGCTCCATATCTGACCCACAGGGGCCCACATACTTC
>TRBV11-3|.|TRBJ2-1|.
CASSLEEGTEQFF
TGTGCCAGCAGCTTAGAAGAGGGTACTGAGCAGTTCTTC
>TRBV7-9|.|TRBJ1-1|.
CASGEGEDTEAFF
TGTGCCAGCGGTGAAGGTGAGGACACTGAAGCTTTCTTT
>TRBV7-8|.|TRBJ1-5|.
CASSSQGLTSNQPQHF
TGTGCCAGCAGCTCGCAGGGGCTGACTAGCAATCAGCCCCAGCATTTT
>TRBV2|.|TRBJ2-3|.
CATGELSGHTDTQYF
TGTGCCACGGGAGAACTGAGCGGCCACACGGATACGCAGTATTTT
>TRBV13|.|TRBJ2-1|.
CASSLGGDNEQFF
TGTGCCAGCAGCTTAGGAGGGGACAATGAGCAGTTCTTC
>TRBV4-1|.|TRBJ1-2|TRBD1
CASSQNRDRTIYTYGYTF
TGCGCCAGCAGCCAAAACCGGGACAGAACGATATACACCTATGGCTACACCTTC
>TRBV27|.|TRBJ1-6|TRBD1
CASSGTGTVYNSPLHF
TGTGCCAGCAGTGGAACCGGGACAGTCTATAATTCACCCCTCCACTTT
>TRBV27|.|TRBJ1-5|.
CASSLSYSRGWVWVNQPQHF
TGTGCCAGCAGTTTATCCTACTCCAGGGGTTGGGTTTGGGTCAATCAGCCCCAGCATTTT